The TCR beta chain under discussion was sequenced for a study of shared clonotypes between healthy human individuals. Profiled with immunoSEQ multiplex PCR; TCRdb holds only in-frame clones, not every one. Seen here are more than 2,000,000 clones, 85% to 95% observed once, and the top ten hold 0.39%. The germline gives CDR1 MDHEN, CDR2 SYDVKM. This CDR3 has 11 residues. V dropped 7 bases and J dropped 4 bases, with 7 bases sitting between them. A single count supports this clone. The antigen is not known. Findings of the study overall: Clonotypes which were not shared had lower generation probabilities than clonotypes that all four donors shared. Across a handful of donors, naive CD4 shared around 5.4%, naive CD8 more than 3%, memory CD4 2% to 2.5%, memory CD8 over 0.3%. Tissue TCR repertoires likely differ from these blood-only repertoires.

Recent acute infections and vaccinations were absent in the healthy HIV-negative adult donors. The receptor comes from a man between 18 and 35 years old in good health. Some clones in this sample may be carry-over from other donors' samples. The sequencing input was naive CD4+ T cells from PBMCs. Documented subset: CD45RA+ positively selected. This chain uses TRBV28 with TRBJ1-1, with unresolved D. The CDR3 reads CASIGVTEAFF. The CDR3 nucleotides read TGTGCCAGCATAGGCGTCACTGAAGCTTTCTTT.